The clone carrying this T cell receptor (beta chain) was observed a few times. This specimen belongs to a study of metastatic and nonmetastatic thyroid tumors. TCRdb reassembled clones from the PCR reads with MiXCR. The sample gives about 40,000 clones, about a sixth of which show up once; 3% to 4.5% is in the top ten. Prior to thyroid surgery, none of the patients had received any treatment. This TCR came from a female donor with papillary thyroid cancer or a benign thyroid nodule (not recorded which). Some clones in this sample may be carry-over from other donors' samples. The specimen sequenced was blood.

The CDR3 reads CASSRDSYSPNEKLFF. The CDR3 coding sequence is TGTGCCAGCAGCCGGGACAGCTACTCCCCTAATGAAAAACTGTTTTTT. The chain links TRBV5-6 to TRBJ1-4, with 7 positions matching TRBD1. Losses at the gene ends were 4 bases for V and 3 bases for J; bases not matched to a gene: 9. Germline V gene sequence: CDR1 SGHDT, CDR2 YYEEEE. The CDR3 totals 16 residues.